This TCR beta chain was found in a study of identical twins. The study, taken as a whole, reports: Out-of-frame alpha sequences that twins shared showed excess low generation probability. Beta clonotypes that were abundant in cord blood contained fewer insertions, a pattern absent from memory repertoires.

Carrying unique molecular identifiers, the cDNA also gained a universal primer site through template switching. TCRdb called the 5' RACE reads again in MiXCR, with one record for every CDR3 protein. Of about 530,000 distinct CDR3 sequences listed, about 20% are singletons. Points on this clonotype: Its antigen is not identified.

Trimming took 3 bases from V and 3 from J; bases not matched to a gene: 5. CDR1 and CDR2 from the germline V gene are SGHTA and FQGNSA. The CDR3 length is 15 residues. Healthy Caucasians supplied all donations. The sample also formed part of further work on yellow fever vaccine responses in identical twins.

This sequence was found in a woman younger than 35 in good health. Sample: CD4+ T cells sorted from blood. This chain joins TRBV7-2 and TRBJ2-1; TRBD1 matches 7 bases. CDR3 bases: TGTGCCAGCAGCTTCACCGGGACAGACTACAATGAGCAGTTCTTC. Protein product: CASSFTGTDYNEQFF. The full variable domain, its missing parts supplied by reference TRBV7-2 and TRBJ2-1, is GAGVSQSPSNKVTEKGKDVELRCDPISGHTALYWYRQSLGQGLEFLIYFQGNSAPDKSGLPSDRFSAERTGGSVSTLTIQRTQQEDSAVYLCASSFTGTDYNEQFFGPGTRLTVL.